Presented here are 9 T cell receptor beta chains from one specimen sequenced in a study of blood T cell repertoires in COVID-19. The data were produced by immunoSEQ multiplex PCR, yet TCRdb's version contains in-frame clones alone and is incomplete. The data show around 18,000 clones, approximately 80% seen once. The sequencing sample was made of peripheral blood. The receptor source for this set is a man of 80 years or more with acute or convalescent COVID-19.

The genes are TRBV28 and TRBJ1-2, with D possibly TRBD1 on 6 matching bases. CDR3 length: 14 residues. CDR1 is MDHEN, CDR2 SYDVKM, per germline. V lost 3 bases and J 8 bases, leaving 16 bases between the germline ends. The CDR3 sequence: CASSFSTGTKGYTF. The CDR3 nucleotides are TGTGCCAGCAGTTTTTCGACCGGGACAAAGGGCTACACCTTC.

V usage is TRBV5-4 and J usage is TRBJ2-1, with 10 bases aligning to TRBD2. CDR1 and CDR2 (germline): SGHNT, YYREEE (reference sequence). The CDR3 is made up of 15 amino acids. V shed 1 base, J shed 5 bases, and the junction held 3 bases outside the gene matches. In DNA, the CDR3 is TGTGCCAGCAGCTTGAGGACTAGCGGAAACAATGAGCAGTTCTTC. This encodes CASSLRTSGNNEQFF. Variable domain in full (rest from reference TRBV5-4 and TRBJ2-1): ETGVTQSPTHLIKTRGQQVTLRCSSQSGHNTVSWYQQALGQGPQFIFQYYREEENGRGNFPPRFSGLQFPNYSSELNVNALELDDSALYLCASSLRTSGNNEQFFGPGTRLTVL.

The chain is built from TRBV14 and TRBJ2-1, with a weak D call TRBD2 (6 bases). Per the germline V gene, CDR1 is SGHDN and CDR2 is FVKESK. The CDR3 extends over 17 amino acids. V lost 4 bases to trimming and J lost 3 bases, with 19 bases between them. The CDR3 protein is CASSPPDWRGLYNEQFF. CDR3 coding DNA: TGTGCCAGCAGCCCCCCCGATTGGCGGGGCCTCTACAATGAGCAGTTCTTC.

The count of this clone is one. This chain uses TRBV19 with TRBJ1-5; 7 nucleotides align to TRBD1. Looked up from germline, CDR1 is LNHDA and CDR2 is SQIVND (reference sequence). J lost 1 base, V lost 1 base, and 1 base had no gene match. The CDR3 is made up of 15 amino acids. The CDR3 nucleotides read TGTGCCAGTAGTATAGGGGACAGCAGCAATCAGCCCCAGCATTTT. Residues: CASSIGDSSNQPQHF.

The chain couples TRBV19 to TRBJ1-3; D remains ambiguous. Germline V lookup: CDR1 LNHDA, CDR2 SQIVND (reference sequence). The CDR3 covers 15 residues. Trimming pared 3 bases from V and 4 bases from J, leaving 13 bases between. The CDR3, as DNA: TGTGCCAGTAGTATTATGGCGGTCCACGGAAACACCATATATTTT. Translating gives CASSIMAVHGNTIYF.

The CDR3 sequence is CASRVQGTTEAFF. DNA for the CDR3: TGTGCCAGCAGAGTACAGGGAACAACTGAAGCTTTCTTT. The chain couples TRBV2 to TRBJ1-1, with D perhaps TRBD1 (6 bases). Germline values: CDR1 SNHLY, CDR2 FYNNEI. Trimming shortened V by 6 bases and J by 5 bases, and 13 bases separated the two germline ends. The CDR3 consists of 13 residues.

The chain combines TRBV4-2 with TRBJ2-1, with 8 bases matching TRBD2. This CDR3 is built from 15 residues. The germline V gene has CDR1 LGHNA and CDR2 YNFKEQ. V dropped 5 bases and J dropped 1; count of bases not matched to a gene: 4. CDR3: CASSKGLGSYNEQFF. The CDR3 DNA sequence: TGTGCCAGCAGCAAGGGACTAGGATCCTACAATGAGCAGTTCTTC.

The CDR3, as DNA: TGTGCCATCGGAGAATGGGCAGGAGGCTATGGCTACACCTTC. Translated: CAIGEWAGGYGYTF. J is TRBJ1-2 and V is TRBV10-3; D gene unclear. V was pared by 8 bases and J by 4 bases, with 17 bases between. CDR3 size: 14 residues. Germline assignment: CDR1 ENHRY and CDR2 SYGVKD.

The rearrangement uses TRBV4-1 and TRBJ2-1; 13 bases fit TRBD2. Germline V gene data show CDR1 as MGHRA and CDR2 as YSYEKL. V shed 1 base and J 7 bases; nucleotides not matched to a gene: 7. The CDR3 is 17 amino acids. The CDR3 DNA reads as TGCGCCAGCAGCCAAGCCTCACTAGCGGGGGGGAGGAATGAGCAGTTCTTC. This codes for CASSQASLAGGRNEQFF.